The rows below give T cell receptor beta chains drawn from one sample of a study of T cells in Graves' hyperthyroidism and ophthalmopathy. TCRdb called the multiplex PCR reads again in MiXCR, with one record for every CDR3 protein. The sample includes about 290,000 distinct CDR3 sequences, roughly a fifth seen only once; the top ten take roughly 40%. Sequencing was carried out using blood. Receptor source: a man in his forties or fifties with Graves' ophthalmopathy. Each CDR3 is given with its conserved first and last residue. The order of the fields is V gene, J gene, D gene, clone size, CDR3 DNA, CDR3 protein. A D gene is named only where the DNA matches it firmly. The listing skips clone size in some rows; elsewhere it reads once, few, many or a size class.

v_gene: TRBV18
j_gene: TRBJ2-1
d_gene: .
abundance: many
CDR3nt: TGTGCCAGCTCACCACCTTCCCGGGAGAAGCAGTTCTTC
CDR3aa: CASSPPSREKQFF

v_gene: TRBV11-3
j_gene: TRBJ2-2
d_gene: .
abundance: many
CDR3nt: TGTGCCAGCAGCACAAGGAACACCGGGGAGCTGTTTTTT
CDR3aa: CASSTRNTGELFF

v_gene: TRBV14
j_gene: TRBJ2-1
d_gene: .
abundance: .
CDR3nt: TGTGCCAGCAGCCAAGGACTCCAGCGAAGCTCCTACAATGAGCAGTTCTTC
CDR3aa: CASSQGLQRSSYNEQFF

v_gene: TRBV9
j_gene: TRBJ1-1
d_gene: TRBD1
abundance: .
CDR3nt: TGTGCCAGCAGCCCCGAGGACAGGGGTAACACTGAAGCTTTCTTT
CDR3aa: CASSPEDRGNTEAFF

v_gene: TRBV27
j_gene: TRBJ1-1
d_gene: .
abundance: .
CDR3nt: TGTGCCAGCAGTTTATACCAGGGGAACACTGAAGCTTTCTTT
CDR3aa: CASSLYQGNTEAFF

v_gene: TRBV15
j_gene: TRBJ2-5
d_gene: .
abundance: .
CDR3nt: TGTGCCACCAGCAGATCCCCCAGTGGTCAAGAGACCCAGTACTTC
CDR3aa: CATSRSPSGQETQYF

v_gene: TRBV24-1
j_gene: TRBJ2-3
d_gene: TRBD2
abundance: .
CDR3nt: TGTGCCACCAGTGATAGCGGGAGTATTACGCAGTATTTT
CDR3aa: CATSDSGSITQYF

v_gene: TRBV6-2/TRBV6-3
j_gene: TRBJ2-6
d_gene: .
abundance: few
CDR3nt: TGTGCCAGCAGGGACCGGGCGAATTCTGGGGCCAACGTCCTGACTTTC
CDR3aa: CASRDRANSGANVLTF

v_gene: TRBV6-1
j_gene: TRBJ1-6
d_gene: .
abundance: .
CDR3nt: TGTGCCAGCAGTGAAGGAGTTTGGACACCCCTCCACTTT
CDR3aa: CASSEGVWTPLHF

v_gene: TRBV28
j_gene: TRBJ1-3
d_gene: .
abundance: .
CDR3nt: TGTGCCAGCAGAGCAGGGTACTCTGGAAACACCATATATTTT
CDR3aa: CASRAGYSGNTIYF

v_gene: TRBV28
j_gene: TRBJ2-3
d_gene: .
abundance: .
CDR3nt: TGTGCCAGCAGTTTAGGGCGGTTCACAGATACGCAGTATTTT
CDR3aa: CASSLGRFTDTQYF

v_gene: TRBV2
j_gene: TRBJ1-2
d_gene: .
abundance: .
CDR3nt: TGTGCCAGCAGTCCCACCGGACAGAACTATGGCTACACCTTC
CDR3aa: CASSPTGQNYGYTF

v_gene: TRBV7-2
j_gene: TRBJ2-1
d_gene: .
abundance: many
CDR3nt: TGTGCCAGCAGCTCACCTAGGGGGACCTATAGCGCCCTCAATGAGCAGTTCTTC
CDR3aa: CASSSPRGTYSALNEQFF

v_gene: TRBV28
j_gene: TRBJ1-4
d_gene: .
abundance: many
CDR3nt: TGTGCCAGCAGGGACTTTGGGTCGGAAAAACTGTTTTTT
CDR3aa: CASRDFGSEKLFF

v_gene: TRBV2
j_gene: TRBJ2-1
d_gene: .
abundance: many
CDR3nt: TGTGCCAGCAGTGGAGGCATATATGAGCAGTTCTTC
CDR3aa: CASSGGIYEQFF

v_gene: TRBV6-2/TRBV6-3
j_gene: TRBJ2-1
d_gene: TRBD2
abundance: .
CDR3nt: TGTGCCAGCAGTTACTCCCCTAGCGGGAACTACAATGAGCAGTTCTTC
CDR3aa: CASSYSPSGNYNEQFF

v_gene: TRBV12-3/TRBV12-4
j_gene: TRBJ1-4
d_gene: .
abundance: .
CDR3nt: TGTGCCAGCAGTCGCGGACGGGTCGGGGAAAAACTGTTTTTT
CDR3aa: CASSRGRVGEKLFF

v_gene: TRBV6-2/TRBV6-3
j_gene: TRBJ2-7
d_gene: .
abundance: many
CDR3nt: TGTGCCAGCAGTTACCTTGGCGGGGCCTACGAGCAGTACTTC
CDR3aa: CASSYLGGAYEQYF

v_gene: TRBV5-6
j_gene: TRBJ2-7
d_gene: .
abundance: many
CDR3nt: TGTGCCAGCAGCATAAGGACGGCGGGAACTTGGACTACCTACGAGCAGTACTTC
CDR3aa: CASSIRTAGTWTTYEQYF

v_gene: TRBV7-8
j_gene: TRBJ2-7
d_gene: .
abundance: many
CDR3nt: TGTGCCAGCAGGACATACTCCTACGAGCAGTACTTC
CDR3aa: CASRTYSYEQYF

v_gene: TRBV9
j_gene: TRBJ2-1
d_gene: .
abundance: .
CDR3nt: TGTGCCAGCAGCGTCTTCAACTCGGGGGCAAACAATGAGCAGTTCTTC
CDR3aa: CASSVFNSGANNEQFF

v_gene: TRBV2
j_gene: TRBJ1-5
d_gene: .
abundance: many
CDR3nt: TGTGCCAGCAGTGCTGCCAGGGAATTACCCGAGCCCCAGCATTTT
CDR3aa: CASSAARELPEPQHF

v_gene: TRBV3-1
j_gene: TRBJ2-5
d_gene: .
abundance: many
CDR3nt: TGTGCCAGCAGCCAGGACCAGGGGCGGGAGACCCAGTACTTC
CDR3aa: CASSQDQGRETQYF

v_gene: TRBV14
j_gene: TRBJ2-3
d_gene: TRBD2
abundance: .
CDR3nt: TGTGCCAGCAGCCTCTGGACTAGCGGAATCTCTAGCACAGATACGCAGTATTTT
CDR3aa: CASSLWTSGISSTDTQYF

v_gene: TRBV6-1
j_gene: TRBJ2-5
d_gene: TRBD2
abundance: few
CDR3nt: TGTGCCAGCAGTTCCGGGACTAGCGAGGGGACCCAGTACTTC
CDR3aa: CASSSGTSEGTQYF

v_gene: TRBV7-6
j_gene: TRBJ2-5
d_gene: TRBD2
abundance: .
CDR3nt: TGTGCCAGCAGCTTAGTGGGAGGGAGTCAAGAGACCCAGTACTTC
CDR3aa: CASSLVGGSQETQYF

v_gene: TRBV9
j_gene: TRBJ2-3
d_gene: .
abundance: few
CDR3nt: TGTGCCAGCAGCGTAGGGTCCAGAACAGATACGCAGTATTTT
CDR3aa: CASSVGSRTDTQYF

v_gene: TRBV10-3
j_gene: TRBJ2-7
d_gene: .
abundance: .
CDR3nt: TGTGCCACTTCTCCCCGGGACGGGGACAACGAGCAGTACTTC
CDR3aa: CATSPRDGDNEQYF

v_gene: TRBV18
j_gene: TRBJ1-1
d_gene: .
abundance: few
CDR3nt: TGTGCCAGCTCACTTTCTGCAATCGGGGGCGCGGGAGTTGAAGCTTTCTTT
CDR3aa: CASSLSAIGGAGVEAFF

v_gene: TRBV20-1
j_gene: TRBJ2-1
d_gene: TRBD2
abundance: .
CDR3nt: TGCAGTGCTAGAGGAAGTAGCGGGAGCTACAATGAGCAGTTCTTC
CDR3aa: CSARGSSGSYNEQFF

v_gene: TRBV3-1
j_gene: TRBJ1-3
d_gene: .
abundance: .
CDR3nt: TGTGCCAGCAGCCTTCGGGACCTCTCTGGAAACACCATATATTTT
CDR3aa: CASSLRDLSGNTIYF

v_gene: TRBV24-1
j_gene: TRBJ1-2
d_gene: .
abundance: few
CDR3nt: TGTGCCACCAGTGATCCCGATCAGAGATATGGCTACACCTTC
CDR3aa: CATSDPDQRYGYTF

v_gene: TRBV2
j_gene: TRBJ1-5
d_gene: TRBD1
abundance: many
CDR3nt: TGTGCCAGCAGGGACAGGGGGCAGAGCCAGCCCCAGCATTTT
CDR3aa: CASRDRGQSQPQHF

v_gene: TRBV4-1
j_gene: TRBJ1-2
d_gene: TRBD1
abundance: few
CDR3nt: TGCGCCAGCAGCCAAGGACCGGGACAGGGCCTCTATGGCTACACCTTC
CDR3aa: CASSQGPGQGLYGYTF

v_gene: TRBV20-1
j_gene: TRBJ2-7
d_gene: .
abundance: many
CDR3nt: TGCAGTGCTAGAGGAGTTGCGCAGGCCTCCTACGAGCAGTACTTC
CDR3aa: CSARGVAQASYEQYF

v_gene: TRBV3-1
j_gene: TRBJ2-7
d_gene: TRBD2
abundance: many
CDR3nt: TGTGCCAGCAGCCAAGACCCAGCGGGACTGTGGGAGCAGTACTTC
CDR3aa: CASSQDPAGLWEQYF

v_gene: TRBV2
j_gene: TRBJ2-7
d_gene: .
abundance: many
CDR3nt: TGTGCCAAGACGGAACTTACCTCCTACGAGCAGTACTTC
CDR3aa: CAKTELTSYEQYF

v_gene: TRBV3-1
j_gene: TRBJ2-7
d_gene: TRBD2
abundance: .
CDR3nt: TGTGCCAGCAGCCATCTCCCGGGACTAGCGGGGCCCTCCTACGAGCAGTACTTC
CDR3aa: CASSHLPGLAGPSYEQYF

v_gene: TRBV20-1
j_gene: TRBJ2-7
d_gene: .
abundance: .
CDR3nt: TGCAGTGCTAGCCGGCAGGACGAGCAGTACTTC
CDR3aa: CSASRQDEQYF

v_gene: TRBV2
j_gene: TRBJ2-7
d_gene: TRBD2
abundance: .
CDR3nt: TGTGCCAGCGCGAGTTTAAGCGGGATCTACGAGCAGTACTTC
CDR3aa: CASASLSGIYEQYF

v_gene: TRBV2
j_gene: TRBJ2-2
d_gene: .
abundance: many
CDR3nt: TGTGCCAGCAGTGGTGACAGGAGGGCGAACACCGGGGAGCTGTTTTTT
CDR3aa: CASSGDRRANTGELFF

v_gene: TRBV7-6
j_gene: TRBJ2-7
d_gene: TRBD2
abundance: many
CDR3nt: TGTGCCAGCAGCTTAGGTCGACTAGCGGATTACGAGCAGTACTTC
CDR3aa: CASSLGRLADYEQYF

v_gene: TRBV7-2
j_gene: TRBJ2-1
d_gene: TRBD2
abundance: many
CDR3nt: TGTGCCAGCAGCCGATCTGGACTAGCGGGCGAGCAGTTCTTC
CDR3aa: CASSRSGLAGEQFF

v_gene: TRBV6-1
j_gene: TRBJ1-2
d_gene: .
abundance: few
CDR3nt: TGTGCCAGCAGCACGGGAGAAGCTAACTATGGCTACACCTTC
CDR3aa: CASSTGEANYGYTF

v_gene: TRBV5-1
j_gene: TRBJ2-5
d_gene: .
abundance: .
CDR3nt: TGCGCCAGCAGCTTGGATCCTAGCGCCTCGGAGACCCAGTACTTC
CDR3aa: CASSLDPSASETQYF

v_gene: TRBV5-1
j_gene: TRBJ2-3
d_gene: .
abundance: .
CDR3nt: TGCGCCAGCAGCCTCCATGGGGCAGATACGCAGTATTTT
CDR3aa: CASSLHGADTQYF

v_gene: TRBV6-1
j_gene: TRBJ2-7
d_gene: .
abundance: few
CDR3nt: TGTGCCAGCAGTGCCGCCTACTACGAGCAGTACTTC
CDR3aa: CASSAAYYEQYF

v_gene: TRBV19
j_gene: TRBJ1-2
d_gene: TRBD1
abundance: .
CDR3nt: TGTGCCAGTACCACAGGGGAAGGAGGCTACACCTTC
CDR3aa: CASTTGEGGYTF

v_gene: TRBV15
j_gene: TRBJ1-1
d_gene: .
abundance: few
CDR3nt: TGTGCCACCAGCAGAGAAGGAGGGGGGAACACTGAAGCTTTCTTT
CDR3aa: CATSREGGGNTEAFF

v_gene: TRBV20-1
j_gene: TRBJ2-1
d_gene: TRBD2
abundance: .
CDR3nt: TGCAGTGCTCGAAGCGGGAGGGTCTCCGGTGAGCAGTTCTTC
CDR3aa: CSARSGRVSGEQFF

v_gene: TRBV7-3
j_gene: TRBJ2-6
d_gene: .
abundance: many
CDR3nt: TGTGCCAGCAGCTTAATTGCGGAAGTCTCTGGGGCCAACGTCCTGACTTTC
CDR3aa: CASSLIAEVSGANVLTF

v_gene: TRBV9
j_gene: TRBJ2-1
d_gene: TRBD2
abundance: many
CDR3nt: TGTGCCAGCAGCCCAGGGACTAGTTGGCGCAATGAGCAGTTCTTC
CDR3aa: CASSPGTSWRNEQFF

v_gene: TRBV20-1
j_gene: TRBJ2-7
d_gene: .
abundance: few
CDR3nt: TGCAGTGCTATTTCGGGGGACACCTACGAGCAGTACTTC
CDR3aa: CSAISGDTYEQYF

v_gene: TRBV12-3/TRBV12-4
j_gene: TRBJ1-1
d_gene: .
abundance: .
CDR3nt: TGTGCCAGCAAATTAGATGGAGGAGGCACTAAAGCTTTCTTT
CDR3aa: CASKLDGGGTKAFF